This TCR beta chain was identified during a study of blood T cells in healthy people across ages. Study conclusions and caveats: Researchers judged that diversity estimates from one million T cells fell short of true values.

Isolation of PBMCs gave at least 6 million cells per sample. It was with a sample-barcoded 5' primer and a J-beta primer mix that a second PCR of roughly 7 to 12 cycles was run. TCRdb independently ran MiXCR on the 5' RACE reads; one entry per CDR3 protein. The table has about 690,000 distinct CDR3 sequences, around 38% seen once. A note on this clonotype: Its antigen is as yet unknown.

Germline lookup yields CDR1 MNHEY and CDR2 SVGEGT. V lost 9 bases and J lost 6; bases outside the gene matches: 11. This CDR3 has 14 residues. The TCR originated in a man aged 80 or over in good health. The specimen was blood. The rearrangement uses TRBV6-2 or TRBV6-3 and TRBJ2-5; TRBD1 matches at 9 bases. CDR3 amino acids: CARNWTGDGQTQYF. CDR3 coding DNA: TGTGCCAGAAACTGGACAGGGGACGGGCAGACCCAGTACTTC.